This TCR beta chain emerged from a study of regulatory T cells in long-lasting Graves disease. Time point reported: newly diagnosed GD, antithyroid drugs for less than 3 months. TCR sequences were obtained from RNA taken from PBMCs. This clonotype came up many times. Its antigen is currently unknown. CDR1 is MNHNS and CDR2 is SASEGT in the germline V gene. The CDR3 has 14 residues. Unmatched junction bases numbered 8, after V lost 9 bases and J lost 5 bases. Whole-study results and caveats: Among persistent patients, a larger number of public clonotypes were shared (2,741) than among newly diagnosed patients (roughly 1,000).

Sequencing libraries for TCR beta were prepared with iRepertoire HTBI primers and Arm-PCR of CDR3 regions. Using its own MiXCR run on the multiplex PCR reads, TCRdb lists one record per CDR3 protein. The top ten clones hold 20% to 25% of a sample with about 360,000 distinct CDR3 sequences, about a sixth of them seen once. This same sample was also part of a study on T cells in Graves' hyperthyroidism and ophthalmopathy.

The material sequenced was peripheral blood mononuclear cells (PBMCs), taken at new diagnosis, from a patient treated with antithyroid drugs. The receptor was isolated from a young woman with Graves disease. The chain combines TRBV6-1 with TRBJ2-7; 12 nucleotides align to TRBD2. The CDR3 region is CARTTGLAGHEQYF. In DNA form, the CDR3 reads TGTGCCAGAACGACGGGACTAGCGGGTCACGAGCAGTACTTC.